This T cell receptor (beta chain) was sequenced in a study of cytomegalovirus exposure and HLA in healthy donors. Overall study results and limits: Most CMV-associated TCR beta chains were later found to appear HLA-restricted. Later on, an analysis tied over 15,000 TCR beta sequences to HLA alleles at 0.05 false discovery rate. The productive fraction for most TCR beta V segments was about 87% or about 30% in an earlier analysis. As was reported, the HLA-A and HLA-B alleles of most subjects were accurately predicted from TCR beta sequences.

About this clone itself: Antigen unknown.

PCR primers comprised 60 Vbeta and 13 Jbeta primers. Sequencing was performed with immunoSEQ multiplex PCR; in TCRdb, only in-frame clones are kept and a portion is missing. The data show roughly 60,000 clones, and the top ten clones hold 3.6%. V was clipped by 4 bases and J by 8 bases; unmatched bases: 9. The CDR3 length is 14 residues. Germline V lookup: CDR1 SGHRS, CDR2 YFSETQ. The chain uses TRBV5-1 and TRBJ1-2; 9 bases fit TRBD1. This sequence was found in a woman between 18 and 29 years old in good health and CMV-seronegative. The specimen was PBMCs. The CDR3 is CASSKDRGELGYTF. CDR3 bases: TGCGCCAGCAGCAAAGACAGGGGGGAGCTAGGCTACACCTTC. Full variable domain (remainder filled in from reference TRBV5-1 and TRBJ1-2): KAGVTQTPRYLIKTRGQQVTLSCSPISGHRSVSWYQQTPGQGLQFLFEYFSETQRNKGNFPGRFSGRQFSNSRSEMNVSTLELGDSALYLCASSKDRGELGYTFGSGTRLTVV.